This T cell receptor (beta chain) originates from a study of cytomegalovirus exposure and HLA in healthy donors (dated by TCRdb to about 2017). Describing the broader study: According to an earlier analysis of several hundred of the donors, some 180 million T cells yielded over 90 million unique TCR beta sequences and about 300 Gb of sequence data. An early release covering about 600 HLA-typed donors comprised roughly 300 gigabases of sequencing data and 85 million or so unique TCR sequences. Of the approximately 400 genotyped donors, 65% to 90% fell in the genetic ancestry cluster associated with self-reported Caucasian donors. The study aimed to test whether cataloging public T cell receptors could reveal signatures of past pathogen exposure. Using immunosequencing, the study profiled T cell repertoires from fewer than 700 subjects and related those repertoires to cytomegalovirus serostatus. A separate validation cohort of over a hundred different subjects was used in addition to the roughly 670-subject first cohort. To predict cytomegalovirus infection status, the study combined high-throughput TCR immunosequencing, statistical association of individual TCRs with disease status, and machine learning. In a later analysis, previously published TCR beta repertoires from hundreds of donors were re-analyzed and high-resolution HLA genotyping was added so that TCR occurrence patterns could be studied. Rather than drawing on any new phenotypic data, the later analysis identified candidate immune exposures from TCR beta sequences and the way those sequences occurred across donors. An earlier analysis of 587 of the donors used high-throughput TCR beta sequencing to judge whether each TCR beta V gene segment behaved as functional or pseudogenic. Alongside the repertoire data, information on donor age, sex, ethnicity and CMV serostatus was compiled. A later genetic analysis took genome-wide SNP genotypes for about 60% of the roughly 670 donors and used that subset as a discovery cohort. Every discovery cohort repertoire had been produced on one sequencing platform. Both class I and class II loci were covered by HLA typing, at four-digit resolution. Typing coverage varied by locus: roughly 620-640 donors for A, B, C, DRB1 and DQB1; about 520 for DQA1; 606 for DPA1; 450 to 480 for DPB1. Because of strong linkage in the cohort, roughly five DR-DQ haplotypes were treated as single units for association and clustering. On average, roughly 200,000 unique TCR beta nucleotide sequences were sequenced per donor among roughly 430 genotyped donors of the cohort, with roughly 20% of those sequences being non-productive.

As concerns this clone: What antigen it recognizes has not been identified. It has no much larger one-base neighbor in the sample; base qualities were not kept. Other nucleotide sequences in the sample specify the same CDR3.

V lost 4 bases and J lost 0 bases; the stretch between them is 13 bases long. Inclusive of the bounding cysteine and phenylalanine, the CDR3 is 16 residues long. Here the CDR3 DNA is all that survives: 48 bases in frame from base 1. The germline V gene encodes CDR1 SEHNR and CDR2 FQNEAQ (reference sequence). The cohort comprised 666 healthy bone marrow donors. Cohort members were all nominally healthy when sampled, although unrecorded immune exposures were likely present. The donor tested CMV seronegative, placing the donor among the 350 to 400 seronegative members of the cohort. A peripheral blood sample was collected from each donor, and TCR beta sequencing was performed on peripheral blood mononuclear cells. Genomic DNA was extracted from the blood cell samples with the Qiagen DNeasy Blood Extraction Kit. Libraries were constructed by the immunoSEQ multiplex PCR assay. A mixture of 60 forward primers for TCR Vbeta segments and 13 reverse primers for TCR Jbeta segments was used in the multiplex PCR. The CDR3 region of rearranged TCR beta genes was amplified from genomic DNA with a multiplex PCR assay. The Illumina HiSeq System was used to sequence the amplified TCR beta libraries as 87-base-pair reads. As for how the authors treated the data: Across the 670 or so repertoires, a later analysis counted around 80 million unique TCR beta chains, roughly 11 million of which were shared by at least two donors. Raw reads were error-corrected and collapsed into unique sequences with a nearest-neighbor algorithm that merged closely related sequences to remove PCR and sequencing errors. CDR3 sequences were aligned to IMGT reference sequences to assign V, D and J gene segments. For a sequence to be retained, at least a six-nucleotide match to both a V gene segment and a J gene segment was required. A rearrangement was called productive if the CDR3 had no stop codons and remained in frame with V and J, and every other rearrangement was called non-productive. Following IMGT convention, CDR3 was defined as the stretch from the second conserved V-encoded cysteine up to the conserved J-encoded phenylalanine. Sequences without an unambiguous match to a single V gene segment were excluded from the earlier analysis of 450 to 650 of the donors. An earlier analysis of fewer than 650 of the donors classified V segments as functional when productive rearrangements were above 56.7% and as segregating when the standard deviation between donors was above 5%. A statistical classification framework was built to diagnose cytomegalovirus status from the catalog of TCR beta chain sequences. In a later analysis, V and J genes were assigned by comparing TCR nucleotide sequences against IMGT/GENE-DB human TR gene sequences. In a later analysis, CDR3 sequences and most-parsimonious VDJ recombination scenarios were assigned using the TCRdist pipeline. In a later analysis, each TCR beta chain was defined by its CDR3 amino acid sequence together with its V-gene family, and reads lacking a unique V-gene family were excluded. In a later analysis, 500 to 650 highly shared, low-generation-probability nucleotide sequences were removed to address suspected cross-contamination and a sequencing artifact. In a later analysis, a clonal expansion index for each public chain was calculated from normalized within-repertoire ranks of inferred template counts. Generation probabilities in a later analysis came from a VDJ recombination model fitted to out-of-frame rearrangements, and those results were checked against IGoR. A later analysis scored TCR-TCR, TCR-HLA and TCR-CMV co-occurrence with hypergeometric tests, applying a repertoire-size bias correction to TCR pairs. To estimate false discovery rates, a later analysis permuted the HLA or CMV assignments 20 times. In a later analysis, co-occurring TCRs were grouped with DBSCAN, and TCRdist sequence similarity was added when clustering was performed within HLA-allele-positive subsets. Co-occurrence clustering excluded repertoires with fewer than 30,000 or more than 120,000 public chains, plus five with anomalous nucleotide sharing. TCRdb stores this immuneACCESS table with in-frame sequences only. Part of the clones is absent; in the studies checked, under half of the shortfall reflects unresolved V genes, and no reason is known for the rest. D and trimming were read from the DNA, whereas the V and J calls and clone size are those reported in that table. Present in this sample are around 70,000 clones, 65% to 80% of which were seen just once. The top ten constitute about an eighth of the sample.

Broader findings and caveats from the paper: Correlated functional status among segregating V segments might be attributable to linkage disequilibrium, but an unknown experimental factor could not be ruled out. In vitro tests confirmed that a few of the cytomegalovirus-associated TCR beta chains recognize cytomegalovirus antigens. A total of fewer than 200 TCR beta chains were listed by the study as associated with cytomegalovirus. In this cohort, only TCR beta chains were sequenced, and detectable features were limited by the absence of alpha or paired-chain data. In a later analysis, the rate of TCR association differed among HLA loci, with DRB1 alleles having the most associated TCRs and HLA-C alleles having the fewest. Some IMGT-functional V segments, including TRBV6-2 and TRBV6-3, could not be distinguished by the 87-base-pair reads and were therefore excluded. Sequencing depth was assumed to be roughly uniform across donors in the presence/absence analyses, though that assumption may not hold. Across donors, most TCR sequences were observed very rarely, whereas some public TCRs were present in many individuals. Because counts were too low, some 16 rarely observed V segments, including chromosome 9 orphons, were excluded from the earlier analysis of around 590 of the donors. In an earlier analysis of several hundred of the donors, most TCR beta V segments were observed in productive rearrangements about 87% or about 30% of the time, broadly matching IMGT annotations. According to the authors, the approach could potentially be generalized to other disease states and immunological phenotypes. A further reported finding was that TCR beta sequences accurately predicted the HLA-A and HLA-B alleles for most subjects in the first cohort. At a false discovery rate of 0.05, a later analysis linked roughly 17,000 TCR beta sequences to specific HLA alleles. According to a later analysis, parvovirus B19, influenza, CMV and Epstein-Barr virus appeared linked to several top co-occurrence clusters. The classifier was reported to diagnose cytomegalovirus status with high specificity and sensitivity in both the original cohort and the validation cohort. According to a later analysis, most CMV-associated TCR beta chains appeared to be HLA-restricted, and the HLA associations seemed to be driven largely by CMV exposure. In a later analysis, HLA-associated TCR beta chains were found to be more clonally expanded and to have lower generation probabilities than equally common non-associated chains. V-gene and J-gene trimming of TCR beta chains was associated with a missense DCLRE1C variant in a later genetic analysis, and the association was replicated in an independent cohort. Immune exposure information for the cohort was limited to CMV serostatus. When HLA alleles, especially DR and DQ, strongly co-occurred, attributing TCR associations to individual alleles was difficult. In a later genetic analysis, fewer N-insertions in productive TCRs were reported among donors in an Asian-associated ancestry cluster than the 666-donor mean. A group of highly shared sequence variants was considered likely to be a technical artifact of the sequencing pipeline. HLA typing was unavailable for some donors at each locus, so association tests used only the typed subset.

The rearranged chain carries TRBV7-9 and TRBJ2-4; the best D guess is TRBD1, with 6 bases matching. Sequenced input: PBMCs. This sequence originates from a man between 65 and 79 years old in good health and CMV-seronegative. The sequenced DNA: TGTGCCAGCAGCTCAACAGGGATACTAGCCAAAAACATTCAGTACTTC. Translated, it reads CASSSTGILAKNIQYF.